This entry features one TCR beta chain sequence. The antigen remains undetermined. This specimen belongs to a study of blood T cells in healthy people across ages. Study-level information: Template switching caught about one barcoded beta molecule for each two T cells.

The V and J ends lost 2 bases and 1 base respectively, with 5 bases between them. This CDR3 is 14 amino acids long. Germline assignment: CDR1 MNHNS and CDR2 SASEGT. Next came a second PCR, run for about 6 to 11 cycles, which used a sample-barcoded 5' primer along with a J-beta primer mix. Every single cDNA molecule received a tag from a template-switch adaptor with 12 random nucleotides. From each sample, at least 2.5 million paired-end reads containing CDR3 were obtained. TCRdb used MiXCR to reprocess the 5' RACE reads, holding one entry per CDR3 protein. The top ten clones hold around 18% of a sample with 1 million or so distinct CDR3 sequences, more than 40% of them seen once. Study-wide points: Roughly linearly, TCR beta diversity per million T cells fell as age increased.

This receptor was taken from a woman in her fifties or sixties in good health. The genes are TRBV6-1 and TRBJ1-4; D not certain. Sequencing was carried out using blood. This CDR3 is CASSEWGTNEKLFF. CDR3 bases: TGTGCCAGCAGTGAATGGGGAACTAATGAAAAACTGTTTTTT.